This TCR beta chain stems from a study of T cells in Graves' hyperthyroidism and ophthalmopathy. Worth noting for this clonotype: As yet, its antigen is unknown. A read error may account for a junction end that differs from germline.

Amplification of TCR beta CDR3 regions was performed using RNA transcripts as template. When the TCR CDR3 underwent first-round RT-PCR, the HTBI primer set was used. TCRdb re-analysed the multiplex PCR reads in MiXCR, keeping a single row per CDR3 protein. Here the sample spans roughly 570,000 distinct CDR3 sequences, about half being singletons. Findings and caveats of the study: Blood held most thyroid clonotypes expanded above 0.001 frequency. The model made its ophthalmopathy prediction, and onset followed a median around 6.9 months later.

Clinical symptoms, serum thyroxine and TRAb, thyroid ultrasound and orbital computed tomography together formed the diagnostic basis. CDR1 and CDR2 from the germline V gene are ENHRY and SYGVKD. CDR3 length: 15 residues. This clonotype originated in a woman younger than 30 with Graves' hyperthyroidism. This rearrangement joins TRBV10-3 to TRBJ2-7, with 9 bases lining up with TRBD1. The sample taken for sequencing was peripheral blood or thyroid tissue (not recorded which). The CDR3 DNA reads TGTGCCGTCAGTGAGGGGGACAGGGATTACTACGAGCAGCACTTC. Protein sequence: CAVSEGDRDYYEQHF.